Included here is one T cell receptor beta chain sequence, with context. The sample originates from a study of blood T cell repertoires in COVID-19. Libraries were prepared by immunoSEQ multiplex PCR; TCRdb keeps only in-frame clonotypes and omits some of them. The repertoire has 200,000 to 250,000 clones, around 89% of them found once; the top ten carry 3.5%. From germline, CDR1 is MDHEN and CDR2 SYDVKM. The CDR3 length is 16 residues. With 6 bases clipped from V and 1 base from J, the junction kept 9 bases outside the gene matches. The source material was PBMCs or T cells enriched from blood (not recorded which). The J gene is TRBJ2-3, the V gene TRBV28; 8 bases fit TRBD1. This TCR was recovered from a woman between 18 and 29 years old in a cohort exposed to, infected with or recovered from COVID-19 (not recorded which). Here the CDR3 reads CASSLIPGQGTDTQYF. The CDR3 nucleotides read TGTGCCAGCAGCCTGATTCCGGGACAGGGCACAGATACGCAGTATTTT.